This T cell receptor beta chain came from a study of cytomegalovirus exposure and HLA in healthy donors. The PCR made use of 60 Vbeta and 13 Jbeta primers. Some clones are missing from TCRdb's copy, which holds only in-frame ones; the method was immunoSEQ multiplex PCR. The table includes roughly 170,000 clones, around four fifths detected once. Study-level results: It has been reported that TCR beta sequences accurately predicted the HLA-A and HLA-B alleles of most subjects.

Comments on this clone: What it binds is unknown.

This TCR derives from a man aged 45-60 years in good health and CMV-seronegative. Sequenced input: PBMCs.

The CDR3 bases are TGTGCCAGTAGTACCCGGACAGGGAGCGGTGACTATGGCTACACCTTC. It is translated as CASSTRTGSGDYGYTF. The gene calls are TRBV19 and TRBJ1-2; 8 bases align to TRBD1. CDR3 length: 16 residues. With 4 bases clipped from V and 3 bases from J, the junction kept 10 bases outside the gene matches. Germline V CDR1 and CDR2: LNHDA, SQIVND (reference sequence).